This T cell receptor (beta chain) originates from a study of cytomegalovirus exposure and HLA in healthy donors. Findings of the study overall: The study put roughly 160 TCR beta chains on its list as cytomegalovirus-associated.

Amplification used 60 Vbeta primers and 13 Jbeta primers. Profiled with immunoSEQ multiplex PCR; TCRdb holds only in-frame clones, not every one. The sample has 40,000 to 55,000 clones; around 66% are singletons. Germline V lookup: CDR1 MDHEN, CDR2 SYDVKM. This CDR3 is 14 amino acids long. The germline V and J ends were trimmed by 6 bases and 3 bases, with 14 bases remaining between them. This clone has only a few counts. Its antigen remains unknown. Sequences were obtained from PBMCs. The source is a man younger than 35 in good health and CMV-seronegative. The chain has TRBV28 and TRBJ1-1; tentative D call: TRBD1 (6 bases). CDR3 DNA sequence: TGTGCCAGCAGCCCAACAGGGTATTACACTGAAGCTTTCTTT. It encodes CASSPTGYYTEAFF.